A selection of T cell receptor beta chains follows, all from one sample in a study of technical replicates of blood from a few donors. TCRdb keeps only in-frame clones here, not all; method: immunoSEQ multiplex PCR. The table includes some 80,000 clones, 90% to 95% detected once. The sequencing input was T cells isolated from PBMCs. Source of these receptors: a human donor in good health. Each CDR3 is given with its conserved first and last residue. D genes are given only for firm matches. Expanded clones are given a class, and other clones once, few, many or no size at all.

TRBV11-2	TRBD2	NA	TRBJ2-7	CASSLVAGALGSYEQYF	TGTGCCAGCAGCTTAGTGGCGGGAGCTTTAGGATCCTACGAGCAGTACTTC
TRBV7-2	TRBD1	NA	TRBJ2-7	CASSQGEGLIDYEQYF	TGTGCCAGCAGCCAGGGGGAAGGGCTTATAGACTACGAGCAGTACTTC
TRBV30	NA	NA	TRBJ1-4	CAWSVRQLHHEKLFF	TGTGCCTGGAGTGTACGACAACTCCACCATGAAAAACTGTTTTTT
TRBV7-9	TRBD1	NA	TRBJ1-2	CASSKDRAGYTF	TGTGCCAGCAGCAAGGACAGGGCGGGCTACACCTTC
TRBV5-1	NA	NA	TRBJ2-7	CASSLDGEPYEQYF	TGCGCCAGCAGCTTGGACGGGGAACCCTACGAGCAGTACTTC
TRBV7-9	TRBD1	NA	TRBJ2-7	CASSWDRVSYEQYF	TGTGCCAGCAGCTGGGACAGGGTCTCCTACGAGCAGTACTTC
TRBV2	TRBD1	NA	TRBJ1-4	CASSFLTGINEKLFF	TGTGCCAGCAGTTTCTTGACAGGGATCAACGAAAAACTGTTTTTT
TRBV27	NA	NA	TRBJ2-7	CASASSYEQYF	TGTGCCAGCGCCTCCAGCTACGAGCAGTACTTC
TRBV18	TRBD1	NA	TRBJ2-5	CASSRQGAQETQYF	TGTGCCAGCTCAAGGCAGGGGGCTCAAGAGACCCAGTACTTC
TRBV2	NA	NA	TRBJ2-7	CASSGVYEQYF	TGTGCCAGCAGTGGAGTCTACGAGCAGTACTTC
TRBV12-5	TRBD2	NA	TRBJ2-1	CASGGSGRNEQFF	TGTGCTAGTGGCGGGAGCGGGAGGAATGAGCAGTTCTTC
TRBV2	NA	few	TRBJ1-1	CACRAEGALGTEAFF	TGTGCCTGCAGGGCCGAAGGGGCGCTCGGCACTGAAGCTTTCTTT